This T cell receptor (beta chain) was sequenced in a study of T cell clonotyping in hematopoietic cell transplantation. Germline CDR1 reads GTSNPN; CDR2 reads SVGIG (reference sequence). The CDR3 runs 13 residues. Trimming took off 3 bases at V and 3 bases at J, with 8 bases between the two ends. The assay was immunoSEQ multiplex PCR, and TCRdb's table has in-frame clones only and misses some. The sample lists under 8,000 clones; less than 40% were seen once. The sequence was collected from a female patient aged 60 to 70 who had an allogeneic stem cell transplant, so the T cells may come from the graft donor. Some clones in this sample may be carry-over from other donors' samples. The source was peripheral blood mononuclear cells, collected 30 days after allogeneic stem cell transplant. The chain uses TRBV30 and TRBJ2-2; D not resolved. CDR3 sequence: CAWRGYYTGELFF. The CDR3 nucleotides read TGTGCCTGGAGAGGGTATTACACCGGGGAGCTGTTTTTT.